Below are 28 T cell receptor beta chains sequenced from a single sample in a study of shared clonotypes between healthy human individuals. CD45RO-negative cells were positively selected for CCR7, leaving out terminally differentiated effector memory CD45RA+ cells. Libraries were prepared by immunoSEQ multiplex PCR; TCRdb keeps only in-frame clonotypes and omits some of them. The sample has some 2.1 million clones, approximately 94% seen once. Sequences were obtained from naive CD8+ T cells sorted from blood. The receptors shown here come from a man aged 18 to 30 in good health.

The CDR3 nucleotides read TGTGCCAGCAGCTTAGCTGCAGGGGATGGCAATCAGCCCCAGCATTTT. Translated, it gives CASSLAAGDGNQPQHF. The rearrangement joins TRBV7-6 to TRBJ1-5; D perhaps matches TRBD1 (6 bases). The ends were cut back, 0 bases at V and 2 bases at J, with 11 bases in the middle. Germline V CDR1 and CDR2: SGHVS, FNYEAQ. The CDR3 covers 16 residues.

J is TRBJ2-7 and V is TRBV2; TRBD2 matches 12 bases. Unmatched junction bases numbered 13, after V lost 9 bases and J lost 7 bases. The CDR3 is 15 residues long. CDR1 is SNHLY and CDR2 is FYNNEI in the germline V gene. In DNA, the CDR3 is TGTGCCAGGCAGCCCGCTAGCGGGAGGGTTGGGGAGCAGTACTTC. Its protein is CARQPASGRVGEQYF.

There are a few counts of this clone. Other nucleotide sequences in the sample specify the same CDR3. V is TRBV14 and J is TRBJ2-7; D is uncertain. The CDR3 contains 11 residues. The V gene's germline CDR1 is SGHDN and CDR2 FVKESK. Trimming cost V 1 base and J 4 bases, with 2 bases left between them. In nucleotides, the CDR3 is TGTGCCAGCAGCCAAGGGTACGAGCAGTACTTC. Amino acids: CASSQGYEQYF.

Here the CDR3 reads CASSEATDPTEPEAFF. CDR3 in DNA: TGTGCCAGCAGTGAAGCAACGGACCCGACTGAACCTGAAGCTTTCTTT. This chain links TRBV6-1 with TRBJ1-1; D uncertain. Germline-derived CDR1 and CDR2 are MNHNS and SASEGT. CDR3 length: 16 amino acids. V was cut by 0 bases and J by 6 bases, with 17 bases left in between.

J is TRBJ1-1 and V is TRBV28, with D perhaps matching TRBD1 (5 bases). The germline gives CDR1 MDHEN, CDR2 SYDVKM. The V end lost 6 bases, the J end lost 1 base, and 6 bases lay between the germline ends. CDR3 length: 12 amino acids. The CDR3 region is CASRDKNTEAFF. In DNA, the CDR3 is TGTGCCAGCAGGGACAAGAACACTGAAGCTTTCTTT.

This chain joins TRBV19 and TRBJ1-5; D is unclear. CDR3 length: 14 amino acids. V lost 5 bases and J lost 9, with 17 bases in between. Germline V lookup: CDR1 LNHDA, CDR2 SQIVND (reference sequence). CDR3 sequence (DNA): TGTGCCAGTAGTTCCGGGGAATTCGGGCTGCCCCAGCATTTT. Translating gives CASSSGEFGLPQHF. Filled out from reference TRBV19 and TRBJ1-5, the complete variable domain reads DGGITQSPKYLFRKEGQNVTLSCEQNLNHDAMYWYRQDPGQGLRLIYYSQIVNDFQKGDIAEGYSVSREKKESFPLTVTSAQKNPTAFYLCASSSGEFGLPQHFGDGTRLSIL.

V gene TRBV4-3 combines with J gene TRBJ2-1, with TRBD2 identical over 14 bases. The CDR3 has 16 amino acids. Germline V gene data show CDR1 as LGHNA and CDR2 as YSLEER. Trimming took 2 bases from V and 10 from J; bases not matched to a gene: 7. CDR3 protein: CASSQLGLAGEGEQFF. CDR3 coding DNA: TGCGCCAGCAGCCAACTGGGACTAGCGGGAGAAGGGGAGCAGTTCTTC.

The V call is TRBV9, the J call TRBJ2-7; the match to TRBD2 covers 11 bases. The CDR3 length is 14 residues. With V trimmed by 2 bases and J by 5 bases, 3 bases remained unmatched. Germline V gives CDR1 SGDLS, CDR2 YYNGEE. CDR3 region: CASSVSGLADEQYF. The CDR3, as DNA: TGTGCCAGCAGCGTGTCGGGACTAGCGGACGAGCAGTACTTC.

V gene TRBV7-9 combines with J gene TRBJ1-4, with D perhaps TRBD1 (6 bases). In germline, CDR1 is SEHNR, CDR2 FQNEAQ (reference sequence). V lost 2 bases and J lost 8, with 12 bases in between. This CDR3 contains 14 residues. The CDR3 sequence is CASSLQGMKEKLFF. CDR3 in DNA: TGTGCCAGCAGCTTACAGGGGATGAAGGAAAAACTGTTTTTT. Looking up the rest from reference TRBV7-9 and TRBJ1-4 gives the full variable domain: DTGVSQNPRHKITKRGQNVTFRCDPISEHNRLYWYRQTLGQGPEFLTYFQNEAQLEKSRLLSDRFSAERPKGSFSTLEIQRTEQGDSAMYLCASSLQGMKEKLFFGSGTQLSVL.

V gene TRBV4-1 combines with J gene TRBJ2-7; 7 bases fit TRBD1. The CDR3 consists of 15 residues. V was pared by 3 bases and J by 1 base, with 6 bases of the junction left unmatched. Germline V gives CDR1 MGHRA, CDR2 YSYEKL. For the CDR3, the DNA is TGCGCCAGCAGCCACTCCATGACAGGGTCCTACGAGCAGTACTTC. Its protein product is CASSHSMTGSYEQYF.

This chain links TRBV7-2 with TRBJ1-5; 7 bases are shared with TRBD1. Per the germline V gene, CDR1 is SGHTA and CDR2 is FQGNSA. The CDR3 covers 15 residues. V lost 5 bases, J lost 3 bases, and 7 bases stayed unmatched. CDR3 sequence: CASSPRTGLNQPQHF. CDR3 nucleotide sequence: TGTGCCAGCAGCCCACGGACAGGACTCAATCAGCCCCAGCATTTT.

Note on this clone: The CDR3 ends on some other residue instead of the conserved phenylalanine or tryptophan, so this is likely a read error. The DNA is omitted, as the CDR3 cannot be located on it reliably, and the CDR3 follows TCRdb's listing. The chain employs TRBV6-5 and TRBJ1-2. Both ends counted, the CDR3 spans 9 residues. Germline V gives CDR1 MNHEY, CDR2 SVGAGI. The CDR3 region is CASSYRRTS.

This chain connects TRBV10-3 to TRBJ2-5; D is possibly TRBD1 (6 bases). Germline-derived CDR1 and CDR2 are ENHRY and SYGVKD. The CDR3 spans 14 residues. V was clipped by 0 bases and J by 3 bases, with 8 bases between them. This chain's CDR3 is CAISESNREETQYF. The CDR3 nucleotides are TGTGCCATCAGTGAGTCGAACAGGGAAGAGACCCAGTACTTC.

The chain is built from TRBV21-1 and TRBJ1-5. TRBV21-1 is a recognized pseudogene. There are 17 residues in the CDR3. This CDR3 reads CASSKVFGNASGQPQHF. The CDR3 coding sequence is TGTGCCAGCAGCAAAGTTTTCGGGAACGCCTCAGGGCAGCCCCAGCATTTT.

The chain employs TRBV5-6 and TRBJ1-1, with unresolved D. The CDR3 has 13 residues. From germline, CDR1 is SGHDT and CDR2 YYEEEE. Trimming took 1 base from V and 5 from J, leaving 9 bases between them. The CDR3 DNA is TGTGCCAGCAGCTTGAGTAGGGTTACTGAAGCTTTCTTT. Translated: CASSLSRVTEAFF.

In DNA, the CDR3 is TGTGCCAGCAGTTTCCCAGGCTCTGGGGCCAACGTCCTGACTTTC. Protein sequence: CASSFPGSGANVLTF. The chain is built from TRBV6-5 and TRBJ2-6; no clear D. Trimming removed 4 bases from V and 0 bases from J, with 7 bases in between. This CDR3 has 15 residues. The germline gives CDR1 MNHEY, CDR2 SVGAGI.

V usage is TRBV5-6 and J usage is TRBJ2-7; TRBD1 agrees at 10 bases. Trimming removed 2 bases from V and 3 bases from J; junction bases left unmatched: 8. Germline V gives CDR1 SGHDT, CDR2 YYEEEE. The CDR3 covers 16 residues. The CDR3 is CASSLGGQGSIYEQYF. In nucleotides, the CDR3 is TGTGCCAGCAGCTTAGGGGGACAGGGGAGTATCTACGAGCAGTACTTC.

The chain is built from TRBV9 and TRBJ1-5, with unresolved D. Germline CDR1 and CDR2: SGDLS and YYNGEE. This CDR3 region has 14 residues. V dropped 1 base and J dropped 6 bases, with 11 bases sitting between them. CDR3 sequence: CASSVWGGLQPQHF. DNA for the CDR3: TGTGCCAGCAGCGTATGGGGAGGGCTTCAGCCCCAGCATTTT.

J is TRBJ2-7 and V is TRBV6-6; a weak D match, TRBD1 (5 bases). The CDR3 sequence is 13 residues long. The V gene's germline CDR1 is MNHNY and CDR2 SVGAGI (reference sequence). V was cut by 8 bases and J by 4 bases, with 15 bases left in between. CDR3 residues: CASRSGNPYEQYF. CDR3 nucleotide sequence: TGTGCCAGCCGCTCAGGGAATCCTTACGAGCAGTACTTC.

V gene TRBV9 combines with J gene TRBJ2-1, with 7 positions matching TRBD2. Germline lookup yields CDR1 SGDLS and CDR2 YYNGEE. The length of the CDR3 is 16 residues. With V trimmed by 3 bases and J by 6 bases, 12 bases remained unmatched. CDR3 sequence (DNA): TGTGCCAGCAGCGACGAGGCCGGGGGGAGCGGCAATGAGCAGTTCTTC. As protein: CASSDEAGGSGNEQFF.

This clone showed up just once. The chain recombines TRBV28 with TRBJ1-1; D ambiguous. With 6 bases removed from V and 1 base from J, the gap between germline ends came to 15 bases. This CDR3 region has 15 residues. In germline, CDR1 is MDHEN, CDR2 SYDVKM. The CDR3 is CASRIPRSSNTEAFF. CDR3 coding DNA: TGTGCCAGCAGGATTCCCAGGAGCTCGAACACTGAAGCTTTCTTT. Full variable domain (outside the CDR3, taken from reference TRBV28 and TRBJ1-1): DVKVTQSSRYLVKRTGEKVFLECVQDMDHENMFWYRQDPGLGLRLIYFSYDVKMKEKGDIPEGYSVSREKKERFSLILESASTNQTSMYLCASRIPRSSNTEAFFGQGTRLTVV.

This sequence joins TRBV4-1 and TRBJ2-6; D possibly uses TRBD1 or TRBD2 (5 bases each). CDR1 is MGHRA, CDR2 YSYEKL, per germline. V lost 3 bases and J 0 bases, leaving 18 bases between the germline ends. The CDR3 is 19 residues long. Written as DNA, the CDR3 is TGCGCCAGCAGCCACGCTGCTCCGGGGCAAAGCTCTGGGGCCAACGTCCTGACTTTC. Amino acids: CASSHAAPGQSSGANVLTF.

This chain connects TRBV6-5 to TRBJ1-1; TRBD1 is a possible D gene (5 bases). V was cut by 6 bases and J by 7 bases, with 15 bases left in between. Per the germline V gene, CDR1 is MNHEY and CDR2 is SVGAGI. The CDR3 totals 13 residues. The CDR3 DNA follows: TGTGCCAGCAGCCCGATCGACAGCAGTGAAGCTTTCTTT. Encoded protein: CASSPIDSSEAFF.

The rearrangement uses TRBV5-4 and TRBJ2-7; 7 positions agree with TRBD2. The V and J ends lost 2 bases and 4 bases, in that order; junction bases with no gene match: 9. The CDR3 covers 15 residues. CDR1 is SGHNT, CDR2 YYREEE, per germline (reference sequence). DNA of the CDR3: TGTGCCAGCAGCTTAGTGGGAGGGACCGGATACGAGCAGTACTTC. It is translated as CASSLVGGTGYEQYF.

The DNA of the CDR3 is TGTGCCAGCAGCCGGGACAGGGAGAACTACGAGCAGTACTTC. It is translated as CASSRDRENYEQYF. The chain uses TRBV7-9 and TRBJ2-7, with 9 nucleotides matching TRBD1. V lost 5 bases, J lost 3 bases, and 5 bases stayed unmatched. CDR1 is SEHNR, CDR2 FQNEAQ, per germline (reference sequence). This CDR3 is built from 14 residues.

The CDR3 is CASGGIGEAFF. The CDR3 coding sequence is TGCGCCAGCGGGGGGATCGGTGAAGCTTTCTTT. This sequence joins TRBV5-1 and TRBJ1-1, with a possible D match to TRBD1 (5 bases). V was cut by 7 bases and J by 7 bases, with 11 bases left in between. CDR3 length: 11 amino acids. In germline, CDR1 is SGHRS, CDR2 YFSETQ.

About this clone itself: The sample holds other DNA sequences that translate to the same CDR3. V is TRBV4-1 and J is TRBJ2-7; 8 bases fit TRBD1. The ends lost 0 bases at V and 4 bases at J; junction bases unmatched: 5. The CDR3 loop spans 15 amino acids. Germline CDR1 is MGHRA and CDR2 is YSYEKL. CDR3 DNA sequence: TGCGCCAGCAGCCAAGACCCCCAGGGGGCGTACGAGCAGTACTTC. Translated: CASSQDPQGAYEQYF.

Comment on this clone: The junction departs from the called germline gene at one end, perhaps through a read error. The chain uses TRBV7-7 and TRBJ2-3, with 7 positions matching TRBD2. From germline, CDR1 is SSHAT and CDR2 FNYEAQ (reference sequence). The CDR3 has 14 residues. DNA for the CDR3: TGTGCTAGCAGCCCTAGCGGTTTCACAGATACGCAGTATTTT. Translating it yields CASSPSGFTDTQYF.